This is a list of T cell receptor beta chains from one sample in a study of technical replicates of blood from several donors. This table comes from immunoSEQ multiplex PCR, and its TCRdb copy is limited to in-frame clones, with some not included. The sample lists about 70,000 clones; around nine tenths were seen once. The material sequenced was T cells isolated from PBMCs. These receptors all stem from a human donor in good health. Each CDR3 is given with its conserved first and last residue. Each record gives: J gene, clone size, D gene, V gene, CDR3 length, CDR3 protein, CDR3 DNA. A D gene is named only where the DNA matches it firmly. Expanded clones are given a class, and other clones once, few, many or no size at all.

TRBJ2-5 . . TRBV10-3 14 CAISDDRRRKTQYF TGTGCCATCAGTGACGACAGACGGCGGAAGACCCAGTACTTC
TRBJ2-7 . . TRBV4-1 14 CASSHASGYPEQYF TGCGCCAGCAGCCACGCATCGGGGTATCCCGAGCAGTACTTC
TRBJ2-1 . TRBD2 TRBV2 15 CASRVLAGGYSEQFF TGTGCCAGCAGAGTACTAGCGGGAGGTTACAGTGAGCAGTTCTTC
TRBJ1-3 . . TRBV6-1 16 CASSEQTGISGNTIYF TGTGCCAGCAGTGAACAGACTGGAATCTCTGGAAACACCATATATTTT
TRBJ2-7 few . TRBV25-1 10 CASSYYEQYF TGTGCCAGCAGTTACTACGAGCAGTACTTC
TRBJ2-1 few . TRBV29-1 12 CSAQGGYNEQFF TGCAGCGCCCAGGGGGGCTACAATGAGCAGTTCTTC
TRBJ2-7 . TRBD1 TRBV6-5 13 CASQGQQSYEQYF TGTGCCAGTCAGGGACAGCAATCCTACGAGCAGTACTTC
TRBJ1-1 . TRBD1 TRBV27 13 CASSNRGITEAFF TGTGCCAGCAGTAACAGGGGTATCACTGAAGCTTTCTTT
TRBJ2-1 . . TRBV9 16 CASSASPGSSYNEQFF TGTGCCAGCAGCGCAAGTCCGGGGAGCTCCTACAATGAGCAGTTCTTC
TRBJ1-5 . TRBD1 TRBV19 15 CASCPGTGGNQPQHF TGTGCCAGCTGCCCCGGGACAGGGGGCAATCAGCCCCAGCATTTT
TRBJ1-1 . TRBD1 TRBV7-3 15 CASSPDRAVNTEAFF TGTGCCAGCAGCCCCGACAGGGCGGTGAACACTGAAGCTTTCTTT
TRBJ2-7 . . TRBV15 15 CATSRSRGSSYEQYF TGTGCCACCAGCAGGAGTAGAGGGAGCTCCTACGAGCAGTACTTC
TRBJ2-7 . TRBD1 TRBV5-1 15 CASSPGTGYVDEQYF TGCGCCAGCAGCCCCGGGACAGGGTATGTGGACGAGCAGTACTTC
TRBJ1-4 . . TRBV6-1 14 CASSGDSYYEKLFF TGTGCCAGCAGTGGAGACAGCTATTATGAAAAACTGTTTTTT
TRBJ2-5 . TRBD1 TRBV5-1 15 CASSSQTGVRETQYF TGCGCCAGCAGCTCCCAAACAGGGGTTCGAGAGACCCAGTACTTC
TRBJ2-7 . . TRBV11-2 14 CASSLARGWGEQYF TGTGCCAGCAGCTTGGCCAGGGGCTGGGGGGAGCAGTACTTC
TRBJ2-1 . . TRBV29-1 15 CSVEDRTGARNEQFF TGCAGCGTTGAAGATCGAACGGGAGCTAGGAATGAGCAGTTCTTC
TRBJ2-7 . TRBD1 TRBV28 15 CASSLDREDSYEQYF TGTGCCAGCAGTTTGGACAGGGAAGACTCCTACGAGCAGTACTTC
TRBJ1-1 . TRBD1 TRBV29-1 13 CSVEQGLNTEAFF TGCAGCGTGGAACAGGGGTTGAACACTGAAGCTTTCTTT
TRBJ2-7 . TRBD2 TRBV7-2 17 CASSPNVGLAGGGEQYF TGTGCCAGCAGCCCCAACGTGGGACTAGCGGGAGGGGGCGAGCAGTACTTC
TRBJ1-1 . TRBD1 TRBV5-1 15 CASSLVGQGNTEAFF TGCGCCAGCAGCTTGGTGGGACAGGGAAACACTGAAGCTTTCTTT
TRBJ2-7 . . TRBV6-1 14 CASSEAGDTYEQYF TGTGCCAGCAGTGAAGCGGGGGACACCTACGAGCAGTACTTC
TRBJ2-7 . TRBD2 TRBV5-4 14 CASSPTSGPYEQYF TGTGCCAGCAGCCCTACTAGCGGCCCCTACGAGCAGTACTTC
TRBJ2-5 . TRBD1 TRBV2 14 CASIFLTGVKTQYF TGTGCCAGCATTTTCCTGACAGGGGTGAAGACCCAGTACTTC
TRBJ2-5 . TRBD2 TRBV5-4 15 CASSLNLAGAETQYF TGTGCCAGCAGCTTGAACCTAGCGGGAGCTGAGACCCAGTACTTC
TRBJ1-3 few TRBD1 TRBV2 15 CASSELAQGVNTIYF TGTGCCAGCAGTGAACTGGCACAGGGGGTTAACACCATATATTTT
TRBJ2-7 . TRBD2 TRBV4-1 16 CASSQVLAGVRNEQYF TGCGCCAGCAGTCAAGTCCTAGCGGGAGTCAGAAACGAGCAGTACTTC
TRBJ1-4 . TRBD1 TRBV29-1 15 CSVATGGAESEKLFF TGCAGCGTTGCAACAGGGGGCGCTGAATCCGAAAAACTGTTTTTT
TRBJ1-3 . . TRBV30 14 CAWSVRLQGNTIYF TGTGCCTGGAGTGTACGACTTCAGGGAAACACCATATATTTT
TRBJ2-1 . TRBD2 TRBV4-1 16 CASSHPGLGGGIEQFF TGCGCCAGCAGCCACCCGGGACTAGGGGGTGGGATTGAGCAGTTCTTC
TRBJ1-2 . TRBD1 TRBV9 13 CASSLTGGNGYTF TGTGCCAGCAGCTTGACAGGGGGCAATGGCTACACCTTC
TRBJ1-1 . TRBD1 TRBV10-3 14 CAISGQGGITEAFF TGTGCCATCAGTGGACAGGGGGGTATCACTGAAGCTTTCTTT
TRBJ1-2 . . TRBV4-3 14 CASSQDITAYGYTF TGCGCCAGCAGCCAAGATATTACAGCCTATGGCTACACCTTC
TRBJ2-2 . . TRBV28 13 CASSLEGASRLFF TGTGCCAGCAGTTTAGAGGGAGCTAGCCGGCTGTTTTTT
TRBJ1-3 . . TRBV6-5 15 CASSESGASGNTIYF TGTGCCAGCAGCGAGAGTGGGGCCTCTGGAAACACCATATATTTT
TRBJ2-1 . TRBD2 TRBV30 14 CAGDQREGYNEQFF TGTGCCGGAGACCAGCGGGAGGGCTACAATGAGCAGTTCTTC
TRBJ2-7 . . TRBV28 16 CASSSQMDSYLYEQYF TGTGCCAGCAGTTCTCAAATGGACAGCTACCTCTACGAGCAGTACTTC
TRBJ2-1 . TRBD2 TRBV5-1 15 CASSFASGSRVEQFF TGCGCCAGCAGCTTCGCTAGCGGGAGCAGGGTGGAGCAGTTCTTC
TRBJ2-3 . . TRBV4-1 15 CASSQSQGWTDTQYF TGCGCCAGCAGCCAAAGCCAGGGTTGGACAGATACGCAGTATTTT
TRBJ2-1 . TRBD1 TRBV6-4 15 CASSQRDRGRDEQFF TGTGCCAGCAGTCAAAGGGACAGGGGGCGAGATGAGCAGTTCTTC
TRBJ2-2 . . TRBV7-7 13 CASSPSNTGELFF TGTGCTAGCAGCCCTTCCAACACCGGGGAGCTGTTTTTT
TRBJ1-1 . . TRBV6-5 14 CASSSTYLNTEAFF TGTGCCAGCAGTTCTACTTATCTGAACACTGAAGCTTTCTTT
TRBJ2-1 once TRBD2 TRBV6-1 15 CASSESGSSYNEQFF TGTGCCAGCAGTGAAAGCGGGAGCTCCTACAATGAGCAGTTCTTC
TRBJ1-2 . . TRBV5-3 16 CARSLSPGQKSYGYTF TGTGCCAGAAGCTTGAGTCCAGGACAGAAATCCTATGGCTACACCTTC
TRBJ2-7 . TRBD1 TRBV27 14 CASSLYPDRDEQYF TGTGCCAGCAGTTTATATCCGGACAGGGACGAGCAGTACTTC
TRBJ2-3 . TRBD2 TRBV7-3 15 CAIPGREGGTDTQYF TGTGCCATCCCAGGGCGGGAGGGAGGCACAGATACGCAGTATTTT
TRBJ2-7 . TRBD1 TRBV11-2 16 CASSLNLGQSLYEQYF TGTGCCAGCAGCCTTAACCTGGGACAGAGTTTGTACGAGCAGTACTTC
TRBJ1-3 . TRBD1 TRBV29-1 12 CSLKGAGNTIYF TGCAGTTTAAAGGGGGCGGGAAACACCATATATTTT
TRBJ2-2 . TRBD2 TRBV18 16 CASSARLASNTGELFF TGTGCCAGCTCAGCCAGACTAGCGTCGAACACCGGGGAGCTGTTTTTT
TRBJ1-5 once . TRBV19 15 CASSPRDNGNQPQHF TGTGCCAGTAGTCCCCGGGACAATGGCAATCAGCCCCAGCATTTT
TRBJ1-2 . . TRBV27 17 CASSSIFGPQSGYGYTF TGTGCCAGCAGTTCGATTTTTGGCCCCCAATCGGGCTATGGCTACACCTTC
TRBJ2-7 . . TRBV15 15 CATSIIGAAIYEQYF TGTGCCACCAGCATAATAGGGGCCGCAATATACGAGCAGTACTTC
TRBJ1-1 . TRBD1 TRBV10-2 14 CASSKTGVDTEAFF TGCGCCAGCAGTAAAACAGGGGTGGACACTGAAGCTTTCTTT
TRBJ2-3 . TRBD2 TRBV19 16 CASSMPRGGNTDTQYF TGTGCCAGTAGTATGCCGAGGGGAGGGAACACAGATACGCAGTATTTT